The clone carrying this T cell receptor (beta chain) was seen ten or more times. The sample is drawn from a study of HIV-infected children after antiretroviral therapy interruption. At the level of the study: Four children interrupted treatment; four stayed on continuous treatment. Samples from the continuous-treatment group were taken at weeks 0, 48 and 150.

The treatment was: PENTA 11 planned treatment interruption arm or continuous ART arm. The TCR library was built from RNA with a 3' RACE protocol and unique molecular identifiers. MiXCR, run by TCRdb on the 3' RACE reads, gives a single entry per CDR3 protein. The sample contains approximately 89,000 distinct CDR3 sequences, about 7.2% of which appear only once. This sequence originates from a pool of human donors with HIV. The sequenced sample was CD45RA+ CD4+ T cells from PBMCs, pooled from several time points, obtained from a donor given antiretroviral therapy, either interrupted or continuous. Subset described: naive CD4+ CD45RA+ CD45RO- T cells.

CDR3 sequence: CASSSRDRAKEQYF. CDR3 coding DNA: TGTGCCAGCAGCTCCCGGGACAGGGCGAAGGAGCAGTACTTC. This chain links TRBV7-2 with TRBJ2-7; 9 bases align to TRBD1. V trimming: 4 bases; J trimming: 7 bases; junction bases outside the gene matches: 8. From germline, CDR1 is SGHTA and CDR2 FQGNSA. The CDR3 consists of 14 residues.